The clone carrying this T cell receptor beta chain appeared a few times. Its antigen is not identified. Sorted subsets were CFSE-labeled and cultured four to six days with allogeneic dendritic cells. CD4+ or CD8+ T cells were sorted as naive CD45RA+ or memory CD45RO+. TCRdb keeps only in-frame clones here, not all; method: immunoSEQ multiplex PCR. The table has about 12,000 clones, 75% to 80% seen once. This specimen comes from a study of regulatory dendritic cells for organ transplantation. Background on the study: Day 6 dendritic cell cultures were stimulated with LPS.

Germline V CDR1 and CDR2: SGHRS, YFSETQ. The CDR3 totals 14 residues. V was clipped by 8 bases and J by 4 bases; unmatched bases: 10. Study results and caveats: Memory CD8+ clonal expansion seemed more limited with regulatory than mature dendritic cells.

The chain recombines TRBV5-1 with TRBJ2-3, with 7 nucleotides matching TRBD1. The receptor was derived from a human donor in good health. The sequenced sample consisted of naive CD8+ T cells from blood cultured with regulatory dendritic cells. The sample's subset: CD45RA+ naive T cells. CDR3 DNA: TGCGCCAGTAGAGGGACAGCGGATCCAGATACGCAGTATTTT. Amino acids: CASRGTADPDTQYF. The variable domain in full, with the rest retrieved from reference TRBV5-1 and TRBJ2-3, is KAGVTQTPRYLIKTRGQQVTLSCSPISGHRSVSWYQQTPGQGLQFLFEYFSETQRNKGNFPGRFSGRQFSNSRSEMNVSTLELGDSALYLCASRGTADPDTQYFGPGTRLTVL.